This passage covers 17 T cell receptor beta chains from one sample sequenced in a study of blood T cell repertoires in COVID-19. Method: immunoSEQ multiplex PCR; TCRdb's copy keeps in-frame clones and lacks some. The table includes about 82,000 clones, around 80% detected once. The sample was peripheral blood. These receptors came from a woman in her sixties with acute or convalescent COVID-19.

In this sample, this clone turned up once. This sequence joins TRBV5-4 and TRBJ2-1, with TRBD2 as a possible D gene (6 bases). Trimming shortened V by 4 bases and J by 2 bases, and 13 bases separated the two germline ends. The CDR3 has 15 residues. Germline V gene data show CDR1 as SGHNT and CDR2 as YYREEE (reference sequence). DNA of the CDR3: TGTGCCAGCAGCGACCGGGAGAGAACCTACAATGAGCAGTTCTTC. This sequence encodes CASSDRERTYNEQFF.

The rearrangement joins TRBV18 to TRBJ1-2; 10 bases fit TRBD1. This CDR3 region has 13 residues. V lost 6 bases, J lost 8 bases, and 6 bases stayed unmatched. CDR1 KGHSH and CDR2 LQKENI come from the germline V gene. This chain's CDR3 is CASSRQGAGGYTF. CDR3 sequence (DNA): TGTGCCAGCTCGCGACAGGGGGCTGGGGGCTACACCTTC.

This chain links TRBV5-1 with TRBJ1-4; D gene uncertain. CDR3 length equals 15 residues. Per the germline V gene, CDR1 is SGHRS and CDR2 is YFSETQ. Deletions cut 0 bases from V and 12 bases from J, with 18 bases between. This chain's CDR3 is CASSLDSGVGGELFF. The DNA of the CDR3 is TGCGCCAGCAGCTTGGATTCCGGGGTCGGTGGGGAACTGTTTTTT. Full variable domain (outside the CDR3, taken from reference TRBV5-1 and TRBJ1-4): KAGVTQTPRYLIKTRGQQVTLSCSPISGHRSVSWYQQTPGQGLQFLFEYFSETQRNKGNFPGRFSGRQFSNSRSEMNVSTLELGDSALYLCASSLDSGVGGELFFGSGTQLSVL.

The chain recombines TRBV5-1 with TRBJ1-2; a weak D match, TRBD1 (5 bases). The length of the CDR3 is 14 residues. Trimming pared 4 bases from V and 3 bases from J, leaving 13 bases between. In germline, CDR1 is SGHRS, CDR2 YFSETQ. For the CDR3, the DNA is TGCGCCAGCAGCCCGGATGGGGGGGACTATGGCTACACCTTC. It translates to CASSPDGGDYGYTF.

This sequence joins TRBV5-1 and TRBJ1-1; TRBD1 matches 11 bases. CDR1 SGHRS and CDR2 YFSETQ come from the germline V gene. This CDR3 contains 15 residues. With 0 bases clipped from V and 10 bases from J, the junction kept 8 bases outside the gene matches. The CDR3 reads CASSLGDRGYTSAFF. CDR3 in DNA: TGCGCCAGCAGCTTGGGGGACAGGGGGTATACGTCAGCTTTCTTT.

The chain combines TRBV6-1 with TRBJ1-5; maybe TRBD1 (5 bases). Germline CDR1 MNHNS, CDR2 SASEGT. The V end was cut by 3 bases, the J end by 4 bases, with 13 bases between. This CDR3 has 15 amino acids. The CDR3 is CASSDREDGNQPQHF. The CDR3 DNA reads as TGTGCCAGCAGTGACAGGGAGGATGGAAATCAGCCCCAGCATTTT.

This rearrangement joins TRBV2 to TRBJ1-4, with 7 bases that match TRBD1. This CDR3 region has 15 residues. The germline V gene has CDR1 SNHLY and CDR2 FYNNEI. The trim removed 8 bases at V and 8 bases at J, leaving 14 bases unmatched. The CDR3 sequence is CASDTRQGGWEKLFF. The DNA of the CDR3 is TGTGCCAGCGATACGAGACAGGGTGGTTGGGAAAAACTGTTTTTT.

This chain joins TRBV3-1 (or the pseudogene TRBV3-2) and TRBJ2-7; weak D call: TRBD2 (6 bases). The CDR3 has 12 residues. CDR1 LGHDT and CDR2 YNNKEL come from the germline V gene (reference sequence). V lost 4 bases and J lost 3, with 7 bases in between. CDR3: CASSPGDYEQYF. DNA for the CDR3: TGTGCCAGCAGCCCGGGGGACTACGAGCAGTACTTC.

The rearrangement joins TRBV5-1 to TRBJ1-6; no definite D call. V dropped 4 bases and J dropped 0 bases, with 14 bases sitting between them. The germline V gene has CDR1 SGHRS and CDR2 YFSETQ. The CDR3 loop spans 17 amino acids. CDR3: CASSPTARGSYNSPLHF. CDR3 bases: TGCGCCAGCAGCCCTACGGCTCGGGGCTCCTATAATTCACCCCTCCACTTT.

The chain is built from TRBV2 and TRBJ2-5; D unclear. Between the trimmed V and J ends, which lost 5 bases and 1 base, there was a span of 5 bases. This CDR3 contains 12 residues. Germline CDR1 SNHLY, CDR2 FYNNEI. CDR3 DNA sequence: TGTGCCAGCAGTAAACTCCAAGAGACCCAGTACTTC. Translating gives CASSKLQETQYF.

This chain joins TRBV5-1 and TRBJ2-3; 9 bases fit TRBD2. V lost 5 bases to trimming and J lost 3 bases; unmatched junction nucleotides: 16. CDR1 is SGHRS, CDR2 YFSETQ, per germline. This CDR3 has 18 amino acids. The DNA of the CDR3 is TGCGCCAGCAGTAAGGGTGATGGGAGCGGGGGGTTGACAGATACGCAGTATTTT. Amino acids: CASSKGDGSGGLTDTQYF.

The rearrangement uses TRBV12-3 or TRBV12-4 and TRBJ1-1; possible D gene TRBD1, 6 bases. Between the trimmed V and J ends, which lost 5 bases and 4 bases, there was a span of 11 bases. The CDR3 covers 13 residues. Here the CDR3 DNA reads TGTGCCAGCAGTAACAGGGATGGCACTGAAGCTTTCTTT. Its protein product is CASSNRDGTEAFF.

The chain recombines TRBV5-1 with TRBJ1-6; 8 bases map to TRBD1. The germline V gene has CDR1 SGHRS and CDR2 YFSETQ. The CDR3 sequence is 14 residues long. Trimming took 4 bases from V and 9 from J; bases not matched to a gene: 6. Here the CDR3 reads CASSPDRVTSPLHF. CDR3 nucleotide sequence: TGCGCCAGCAGCCCGGACAGGGTCACTTCACCCCTCCACTTT.

The V gene is TRBV7-2, the J gene TRBJ1-3; possible D gene TRBD1, 5 bases. This CDR3 is 14 amino acids long. The germline V and J ends were trimmed by 6 bases and 4 bases, with 13 bases remaining between them. Germline V gives CDR1 SGHTA, CDR2 FQGNSA. In DNA, the CDR3 is TGTGCCAGCAGTTCCAGGGTTTACGGAAACACCATATATTTT. Its translation is CASSSRVYGNTIYF.

The rearrangement joins TRBV11-3 to TRBJ2-7; weak D call: TRBD1 (6 bases). Germline CDR1 and CDR2: SGHNT and YENEEA. V was cut by 5 bases and J by 3 bases, with 11 bases left in between. The CDR3 has 13 amino acids. CDR3 in amino acids: CASSRGQDYEQYF. CDR3 bases: TGTGCCAGCAGCCGGGGACAAGACTACGAGCAGTACTTC.

The DNA of the CDR3 is TGTGCCAGCAGTCCCTCGACAGGGGGCAGCTACACCTTC. It specifies CASSPSTGGSYTF. This chain uses TRBV28 with TRBJ1-2; 10 nucleotides align to TRBD1. The V segment lost 5 bases and the J segment 9 bases; nucleotides outside the gene matches: 6. The V gene's germline CDR1 is MDHEN and CDR2 SYDVKM. This CDR3 region has 13 residues.

The chain uses TRBV30 and TRBJ1-2; D uncertain. V was clipped by 5 bases and J by 1 base, with 14 bases between them. The germline V gene has CDR1 GTSNPN and CDR2 SVGIG (reference sequence). The CDR3 extends over 14 amino acids. The CDR3 sequence is CAWGSRGFNYGYTF. In nucleotides, the CDR3 is TGTGCCTGGGGCTCCCGGGGATTTAACTATGGCTACACCTTC.